What follows describes a single T cell receptor beta chain. TCRdb keeps only in-frame clones here, not all; method: immunoSEQ multiplex PCR. The sample contains more than 100,000 clones, 88% of which appear only once. This entry is derived from a study of control samples from healthy donors and cancer patients. V dropped 2 bases and J dropped 4 bases, with 11 bases sitting between them. CDR1 is MNHNY, CDR2 SVGAGI, per germline (reference sequence). This CDR3 contains 14 residues. The sample was blood. This TCR came from a man aged 40-50 years in good health. The chain uses TRBV6-6 and TRBJ1-2; no clear D gene. The CDR3 sequence is CASSYKKYSYGYTF. The CDR3 coding sequence is TGTGCCAGCAGTTACAAAAAGTACAGCTATGGCTACACCTTC.